A single T cell receptor beta chain is shown here with its context. As handled by the study authors: The authors estimated nucleated cell counts from reference gene primer amplification. Sequencing was performed with immunoSEQ multiplex PCR; in TCRdb, only in-frame clones are kept and a portion is missing. The D gene and trimming were derived from the DNA, and the V and J assignments and clone size from that table. Of roughly 380,000 clones listed, around nine tenths were seen once; the top ten hold roughly 1.6%. These data are taken from a study of blood T cell repertoires in COVID-19. Turning to the study itself: The analysed material was cDNA or gDNA that came from T cells, B-cell-depleted T cells, or PBMCs.

Germline values: CDR1 SGHTA, CDR2 FQGTGA. V lost 5 bases and J lost 3, with 10 bases in between. The CDR3 contains 14 residues. A Seattle source enrolled patients during active infection and followed them longitudinally. Sequenced sample: peripheral blood. The chain has TRBV7-3 and TRBJ2-2; possibly TRBD2 for D (6 bases). This receptor was taken from a middle-aged woman with COVID-19, enrolled during active disease. In DNA form, the CDR3 reads TGTGCCAGCAGCGGGGGGTCCTACACCGGGGAGCTGTTTTTT. It encodes CASSGGSYTGELFF.